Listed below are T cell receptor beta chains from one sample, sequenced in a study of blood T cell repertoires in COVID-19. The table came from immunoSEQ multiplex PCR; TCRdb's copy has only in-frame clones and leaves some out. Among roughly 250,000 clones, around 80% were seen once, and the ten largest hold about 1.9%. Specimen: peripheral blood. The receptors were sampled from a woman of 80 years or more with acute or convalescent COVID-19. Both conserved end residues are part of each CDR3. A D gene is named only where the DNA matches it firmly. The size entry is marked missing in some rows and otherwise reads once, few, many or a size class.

DNA: TGTGCCAGCAGCCAGCCCGTGACACTTCAAGAGACCCAGTACTTC; CDR3: CASSQPVTLQETQYF; D: -; J: TRBJ2-5; V: TRBV3-1/TRBV3-2; size: few
DNA: TGCGCCAGCAGCCAAGATGGCAGGGCAGCTAATGAAAAACTGTTTTTT; CDR3: CASSQDGRAANEKLFF; D: -; J: TRBJ1-4; V: TRBV4-3; size: -
DNA: TGTGCCAGCAGCCGAGGTGCGGGTGCGGGGGAAAATGAAAAACTGTTTTTT; CDR3: CASSRGAGAGENEKLFF; D: -; J: TRBJ1-4; V: TRBV5-4; size: -
DNA: TGTGCCAGTAAATTCACGACTACTGAAGCTTTCTTT; CDR3: CASKFTTTEAFF; D: -; J: TRBJ1-1; V: TRBV19; size: -
DNA: TGTGCCATCAGGGAGGGACAGGTGAACACTGAAGCTTTCTTT; CDR3: CAIREGQVNTEAFF; D: TRBD1; J: TRBJ1-1; V: TRBV10-3; size: -
DNA: TGTGCCAGCAGAACCAATGATGGCGGCACCGGGGAGCTGTTTTTT; CDR3: CASRTNDGGTGELFF; D: -; J: TRBJ2-2; V: TRBV6-6; size: -
DNA: TGTGCCAGCAGCCAAGGAGGGACAGGTCATCAGCCCCAGCATTTT; CDR3: CASSQGGTGHQPQHF; D: TRBD1; J: TRBJ1-5; V: TRBV7-2; size: -
DNA: TGTGCCAGCAGTTGGGGAACTAGTCGGCAGTACTTC; CDR3: CASSWGTSRQYF; D: -; J: TRBJ2-7; V: TRBV12-3/TRBV12-4; size: -
DNA: TGTGCCAGCAGCCCGTCGCAGGGCGCGAGTGGCTACACCTTC; CDR3: CASSPSQGASGYTF; D: -; J: TRBJ1-2; V: TRBV5-4; size: -
DNA: TGTGCCAGCAGCTTAAGCCGCGGGGGCTTCTATGGCTACACCTTC; CDR3: CASSLSRGGFYGYTF; D: -; J: TRBJ1-2; V: TRBV7-9; size: -
DNA: TGTGCCAGCAGGAGGACAGGAAACTATGGCTACACCTTC; CDR3: CASRRTGNYGYTF; D: TRBD1; J: TRBJ1-2; V: TRBV6-5; size: -
DNA: TGCGCCAGCACAAACGGGACAGGTGAGACCCAGTACTTC; CDR3: CASTNGTGETQYF; D: TRBD1; J: TRBJ2-5; V: TRBV10-1; size: -
DNA: TGTGCCAGCAGTTACTCGATCGGGACAGGGACTTACGAGCAGTACTTC; CDR3: CASSYSIGTGTYEQYF; D: TRBD1; J: TRBJ2-7; V: TRBV6-5; size: -